A single sample gave rise to the 8 T cell receptor beta chains below, sequenced in a study of identical twins. MiXCR was run by TCRdb on the 5' RACE reads, yielding one entry per CDR3 protein. This repertoire shows hundreds of thousands of distinct CDR3 sequences, about 20% found once; its top ten account for around 13%. The sample was also linked to a second study, of T cells expressing NK-cell markers.

Sequences were obtained from PBMCs. The receptors originated from a woman under 30 in good health.

There are a few counts of this clonotype. This sequence joins TRBV12-3 or TRBV12-4 and TRBJ2-1; D perhaps matches TRBD1 (5 bases). This CDR3 contains 13 residues. V was shortened by 7 bases and J by 3 bases, with 10 bases between the two germline ends. DNA for the CDR3: TGTGCCAGCAACCCGGACAACTACAATGAGCAGTTCTTC. As protein: CASNPDNYNEQFF.

This clonotype came up a few times. This chain joins TRBV5-1 and TRBJ2-2, with D unclear. The CDR3 consists of 17 residues. Trimming took 1 base from V and 8 from J, leaving 21 bases between them. Germline values: CDR1 SGHRS, CDR2 YFSETQ. DNA of the CDR3: TGCGCCAGCAGCTTGACCCTCAGCCCCAACTTCAAGGGGGAGCTGTTTTTT. This translates into CASSLTLSPNFKGELFF.

The rearrangement uses TRBV20-1 and TRBJ2-1; 14 nucleotides align to TRBD2. The CDR3 has 18 amino acids. J lost 1 base, V lost 1 base, and 6 bases had no gene match. Germline V gene data show CDR1 as DFQATT and CDR2 as SNEGSKA (reference sequence). In DNA, the CDR3 is TGCAGTGCTAGAGTGGGGACTAGCGGGAGTAGATCCTACAATGAGCAGTTCTTC. Its translation is CSARVGTSGSRSYNEQFF.

The V and J genes are TRBV12-3 or TRBV12-4 and TRBJ1-2, with no clear D. V shed 5 bases and J shed 3 bases, with 10 bases lying between them. The CDR3 is 13 residues long. DNA of the CDR3: TGTGCCAGCAGTCATCAGCAAGACTATGGCTACACCTTC. Protein: CASSHQQDYGYTF.

This clonotype was seen a few times. This rearrangement joins TRBV10-2 to TRBJ2-3; TRBD2 matches 11 bases. After removal of 6 bases from V and 2 bases from J, the junction contained 4 bases not matched to a gene. Germline V gene lookup returns CDR1 WSHSY and CDR2 SAAADI. CDR3 length equals 15 residues. CDR3 sequence reads: CASSRLAGFTDTQYF. The CDR3 DNA reads TGCGCCAGCAGCCGACTAGCGGGGTTCACAGATACGCAGTATTTT.

This clonotype was counted a few times. The V gene is TRBV18, the J gene TRBJ2-3; 7 bases agree with TRBD1. Per germline, CDR1 KGHSH and CDR2 LQKENI. V trimming: 4 bases; J trimming: 2 bases; junction bases outside the gene matches: 6. The CDR3 sequence is 15 residues long. CDR3 loop: CASSLGTAITDTQYF. Here the CDR3 DNA reads TGTGCCAGCTCACTTGGGACAGCAATCACAGATACGCAGTATTTT.

The rearrangement uses TRBV6-5 and TRBJ1-5; D gene uncertain. Trimming left V 2 bases short and J 3 bases short, with 17 bases between. The CDR3 spans 17 residues. In germline, CDR1 is MNHEY, CDR2 SVGAGI. DNA of the CDR3: TGTGCCAGCAGTTACATCGTAGGCCGCCGCTACAATCAGCCCCAGCATTTT. This gives the protein CASSYIVGRRYNQPQHF.

For the CDR3, the DNA is TGTGCCAGCAGCTTAGGGGGCGACTACCCTCAAGAGACCCAGTACTTC. Translation gives CASSLGGDYPQETQYF. This chain links TRBV7-2 with TRBJ2-5, with D possibly called TRBD1 or TRBD2 (5 bases each). The CDR3 spans 16 residues. In germline, CDR1 is SGHTA, CDR2 FQGNSA. V lost 1 base, J lost 2 bases, and 14 bases lay in between.